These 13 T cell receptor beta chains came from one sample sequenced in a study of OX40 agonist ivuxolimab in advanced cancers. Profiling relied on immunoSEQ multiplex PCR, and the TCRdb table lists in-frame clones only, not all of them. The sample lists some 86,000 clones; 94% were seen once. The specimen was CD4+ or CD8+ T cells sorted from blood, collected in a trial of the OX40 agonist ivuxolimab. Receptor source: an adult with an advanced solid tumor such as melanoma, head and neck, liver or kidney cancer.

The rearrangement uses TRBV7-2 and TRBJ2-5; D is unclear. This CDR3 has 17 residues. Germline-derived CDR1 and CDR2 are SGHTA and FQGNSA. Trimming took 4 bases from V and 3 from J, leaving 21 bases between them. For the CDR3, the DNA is TGTGCCAGCAGCTCCCCGATCCGGATGGATGACGAAGAGACCCAGTACTTC. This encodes CASSSPIRMDDEETQYF.

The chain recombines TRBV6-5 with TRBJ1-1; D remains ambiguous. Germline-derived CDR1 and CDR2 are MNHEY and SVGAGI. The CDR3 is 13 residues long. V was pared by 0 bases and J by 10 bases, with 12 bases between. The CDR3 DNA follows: TGTGCCAGCAGTTACTCCGGCGCCCCACCAGCTTTCTTT. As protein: CASSYSGAPPAFF.

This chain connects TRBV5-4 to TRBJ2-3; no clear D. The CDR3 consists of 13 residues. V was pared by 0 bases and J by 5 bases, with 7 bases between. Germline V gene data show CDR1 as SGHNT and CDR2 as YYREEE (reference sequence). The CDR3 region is CASSLARQDTQYF. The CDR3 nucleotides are TGTGCCAGCAGCTTGGCCCGTCAAGATACGCAGTATTTT.

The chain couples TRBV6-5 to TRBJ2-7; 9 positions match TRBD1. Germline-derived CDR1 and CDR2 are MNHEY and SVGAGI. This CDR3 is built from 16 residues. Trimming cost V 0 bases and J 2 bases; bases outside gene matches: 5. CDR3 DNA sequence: TGTGCCAGCAGTTACTCGTCCGGGACAGGGACCTACGAGCAGTACTTC. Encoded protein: CASSYSSGTGTYEQYF.

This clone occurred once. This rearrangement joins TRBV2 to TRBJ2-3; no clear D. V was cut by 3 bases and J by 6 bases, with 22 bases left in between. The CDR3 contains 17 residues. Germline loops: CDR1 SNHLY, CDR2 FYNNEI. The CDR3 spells CASSEVGGGELRDTQYF. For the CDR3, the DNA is TGTGCCAGCAGTGAGGTTGGTGGTGGGGAACTGAGGGATACGCAGTATTTT.

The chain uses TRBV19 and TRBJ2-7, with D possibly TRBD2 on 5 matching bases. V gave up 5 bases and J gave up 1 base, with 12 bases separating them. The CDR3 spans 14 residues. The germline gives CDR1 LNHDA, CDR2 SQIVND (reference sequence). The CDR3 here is CASSAAGMSYEQYF. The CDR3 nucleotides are TGTGCCAGTAGTGCCGCCGGGATGTCCTACGAGCAGTACTTC.

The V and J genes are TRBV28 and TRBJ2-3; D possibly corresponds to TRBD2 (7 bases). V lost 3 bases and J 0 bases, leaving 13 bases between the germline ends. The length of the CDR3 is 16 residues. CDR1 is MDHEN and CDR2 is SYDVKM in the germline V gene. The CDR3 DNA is TGTGCCAGCAGTTTGGGGGGGCAACTCAGCACAGATACGCAGTATTTT. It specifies CASSLGGQLSTDTQYF.

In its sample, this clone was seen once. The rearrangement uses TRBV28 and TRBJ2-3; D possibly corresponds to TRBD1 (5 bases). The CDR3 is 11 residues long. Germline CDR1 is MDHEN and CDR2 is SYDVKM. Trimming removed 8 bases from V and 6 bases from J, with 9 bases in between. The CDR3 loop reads CASAPGDTQYF. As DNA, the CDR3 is TGTGCCAGCGCCCCAGGGGATACGCAGTATTTT.

The CDR3 bases are TGTGCCAGCAGCTCTGACCCGAACACCGGGGAGCTGTTTTTT. Encoded protein: CASSSDPNTGELFF. This chain connects TRBV27 to TRBJ2-2; D unclear. The CDR3 consists of 14 residues. Trimming shortened V by 6 bases and J by 0 bases, and 8 bases separated the two germline ends. The germline CDR1 and CDR2 sequences are MNHEY and SMNVEV (reference sequence).

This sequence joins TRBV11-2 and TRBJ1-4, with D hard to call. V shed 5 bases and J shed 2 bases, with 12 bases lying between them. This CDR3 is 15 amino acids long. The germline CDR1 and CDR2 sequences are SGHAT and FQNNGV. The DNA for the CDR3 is TGTGCCAGCAGCGCCCTCCCCGGGACTAATGAAAAACTGTTTTTT. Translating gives CASSALPGTNEKLFF.

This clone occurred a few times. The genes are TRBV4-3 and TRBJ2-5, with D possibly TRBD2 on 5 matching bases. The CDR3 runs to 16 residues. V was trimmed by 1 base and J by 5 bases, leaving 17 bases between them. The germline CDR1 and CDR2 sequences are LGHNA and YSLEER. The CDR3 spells CASSQAARHGVETQYF. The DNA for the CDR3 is TGCGCCAGCAGCCAAGCCGCACGGCACGGGGTTGAGACCCAGTACTTC.

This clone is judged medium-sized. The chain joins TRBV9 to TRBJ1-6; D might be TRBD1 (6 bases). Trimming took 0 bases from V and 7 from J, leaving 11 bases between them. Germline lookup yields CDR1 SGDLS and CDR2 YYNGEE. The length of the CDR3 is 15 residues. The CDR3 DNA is TGTGCCAGCAGCGTAGACGGGGGGGCCAATTCACCCCTCCACTTT. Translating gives CASSVDGGANSPLHF.

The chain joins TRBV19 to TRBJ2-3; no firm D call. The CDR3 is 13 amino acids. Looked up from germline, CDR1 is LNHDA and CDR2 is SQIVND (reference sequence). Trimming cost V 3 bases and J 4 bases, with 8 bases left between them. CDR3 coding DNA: TGTGCCAGTAGTATTGGAAGGTCAGATACGCAGTATTTT. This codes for CASSIGRSDTQYF.